The rows below give T cell receptor beta chains drawn from one sample of a study of response to subunit inactivated influenza vaccine. TCRdb re-called the RT-PCR reads with MiXCR, one entry per CDR3 protein. In the table there are roughly 570,000 distinct CDR3 sequences, approximately 12% of which are singletons. The material was PBMCs from blood, obtained roughly 47 days after vaccination. These TCRs come from a man aged 50 to 60 who received an inactivated influenza vaccine. CDR3s include the opening cysteine and the closing phenylalanine or tryptophan.

>TRBV5-1|TRBJ2-3
CASSLGRGRDTQYF
>TRBV5-6|TRBJ2-4
CASSPGYMGVQYF
>TRBV14|TRBJ2-7
CASSQVGKWSSYEQYF
>TRBV6-2/TRBV6-3|TRBJ1-6
CASNDRGNSPLHF
>TRBV5-1|TRBJ2-6
CASSLANSGANVLTF
>TRBV5-1|TRBJ1-3
CASSSLQGSKGNTIYF
>TRBV20-1|TRBJ2-7
CSATGTSGRAEQYF
>TRBV9|TRBJ2-7
CASSAGFPSDEQYF
>TRBV20-1|TRBJ2-5
CSAPPRGLETQYF
>TRBV12-3/TRBV12-4|TRBJ2-2
CASSSGTSGAGELFF
>TRBV20-1|TRBJ2-1
CSAAVSGLAGDVAYNEQFF
>TRBV7-3|TRBJ2-2
CASSLSVANTGELFF
>TRBV29-1|TRBJ1-4
CSVDLGGDEKLFF